This TCR beta chain was identified in a study of blood T cell repertoires in COVID-19. V was trimmed by 6 bases and J by 1 base, leaving 9 bases between them. The CDR3 loop spans 14 amino acids. Germline V gene lookup returns CDR1 MNHEY and CDR2 SVGAGI. Sequencing was performed with immunoSEQ multiplex PCR; in TCRdb, only in-frame clones are kept and a portion is missing. The table includes some 170,000 clones, approximately 95% detected once. Material for sequencing was peripheral blood. J is TRBJ1-4 and V is TRBV6-5, with D maybe TRBD1 (6 bases). The sequence came from a woman between 55 and 75 years old with COVID-19, enrolled during active disease. This CDR3 reads CASSRGGTNEKLFF. DNA of the CDR3: TGTGCCAGCAGCCGAGGGGGAACTAATGAAAAACTGTTTTTT.